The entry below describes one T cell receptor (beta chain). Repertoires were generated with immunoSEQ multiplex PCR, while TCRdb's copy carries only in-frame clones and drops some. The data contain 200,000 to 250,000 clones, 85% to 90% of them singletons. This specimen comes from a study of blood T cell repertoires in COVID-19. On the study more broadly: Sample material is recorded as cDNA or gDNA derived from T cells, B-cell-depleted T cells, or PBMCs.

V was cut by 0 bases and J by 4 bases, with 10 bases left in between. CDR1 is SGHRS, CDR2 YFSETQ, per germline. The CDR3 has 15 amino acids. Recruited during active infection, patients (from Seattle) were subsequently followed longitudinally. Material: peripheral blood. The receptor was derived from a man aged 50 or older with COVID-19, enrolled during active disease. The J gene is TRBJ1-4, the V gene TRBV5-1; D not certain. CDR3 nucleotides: TGCGCCAGCAGCTTGGGATCAGGCAATAATGAAAAACTGTTTTTT. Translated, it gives CASSLGSGNNEKLFF.